This T cell receptor (beta chain) was profiled in a study of T cell repertoires in cytomegalovirus infection. Regarding the study as a whole: What dominated the ex vivo response were HLA-C-restricted CMV-specific TCR beta clonotypes.

About this clonotype: Its antigen remains unknown.

TCRdb recomputed calls from the reads with MiXCR, one row per CDR3 protein. The data contain roughly 180,000 distinct CDR3 sequences, roughly 30% of them singletons. This CDR3 comprises 13 residues. The V segment lost 2 bases and the J segment 9 bases; nucleotides outside the gene matches: 7. The chain is built from TRBV12-3 or TRBV12-4 and TRBJ2-7; 7 positions agree with TRBD1. This receptor was identified in a human donor in good health (CMV status not recorded). Some clones in this sample may be carry-over from other donors' samples. Source material: PBMCs. CDR3 coding DNA: TGTGCCAGCAGTTTAACAGGGGAACATGGGCAGTACTTC. Its translation: CASSLTGEHGQYF.